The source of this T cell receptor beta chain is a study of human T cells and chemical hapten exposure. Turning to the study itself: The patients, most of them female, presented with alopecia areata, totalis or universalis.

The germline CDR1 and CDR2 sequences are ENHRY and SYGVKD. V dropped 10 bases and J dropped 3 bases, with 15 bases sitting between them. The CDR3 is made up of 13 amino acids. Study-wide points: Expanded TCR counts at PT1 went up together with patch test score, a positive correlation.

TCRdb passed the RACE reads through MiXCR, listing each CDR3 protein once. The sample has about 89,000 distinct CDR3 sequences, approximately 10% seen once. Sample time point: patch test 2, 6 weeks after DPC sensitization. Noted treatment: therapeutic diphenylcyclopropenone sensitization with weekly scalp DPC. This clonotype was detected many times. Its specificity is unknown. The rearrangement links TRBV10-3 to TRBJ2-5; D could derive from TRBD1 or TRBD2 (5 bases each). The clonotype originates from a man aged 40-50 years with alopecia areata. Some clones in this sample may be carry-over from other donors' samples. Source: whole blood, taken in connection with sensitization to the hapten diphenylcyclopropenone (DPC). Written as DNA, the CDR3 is TGTGCCACTTCGGGACGGCAGGAAGAGACCCAGTACTTC. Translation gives CATSGRQEETQYF.